These T cell receptor beta chains were read from a single sample in a study of T cells after yellow fever vaccination. From the 5' RACE reads, TCRdb called clonotypes with MiXCR, one entry per CDR3 protein. The table includes around 550,000 distinct CDR3 sequences, about 19% detected once. The sample in question was PBMCs, obtained 15 days after the yellow fever booster vaccination. These receptors came from a man aged 25-40 years who received the YFV17D yellow fever vaccine. Both conserved end residues are part of each CDR3. The D gene is left open where the match is weak. Clone size is stated in some rows and not others, as once, few, many or a class when expanded.

J gene | D gene | V gene | clone size | CDR3 DNA | CDR3 protein
TRBJ2-5 | . | TRBV29-1 | . | TGCAGCGTTATTCTCGGTCGCGCCCAGTACTTC | CSVILGRAQYF
TRBJ2-2 | . | TRBV10-3 | few | TGTGCCATCAGTGAGTTGGTCTCCACCGGGGAGCTGTTTTTT | CAISELVSTGELFF
TRBJ2-1 | TRBD2 | TRBV20-1 | once | TGCAGTGCTAGGATAGCGGGAGATTTCTATGAGCAGTTCTTC | CSARIAGDFYEQFF
TRBJ2-1 | . | TRBV7-2 | few | TGTGCCAGCAGCCGGACTGGGGGCGGGAGATCAAATGAGCAGTTCTTC | CASSRTGGGRSNEQFF
TRBJ2-2 | TRBD2 | TRBV12-3/TRBV12-4 | . | TGTGCCAGCTGGAGCGGGAGGAACACCGGGGAGCTGTTTTTT | CASWSGRNTGELFF
TRBJ2-1 | . | TRBV29-1 | . | TGCAGCGCCACTGACGCGGGACAGTTCTCCTACAATGAGCAGTTCTTC | CSATDAGQFSYNEQFF
TRBJ1-4 | . | TRBV29-1 | once | TGCAGCGTTGGTCCGCCGGGGGCAACTAATGAAAAACTGTTTTTT | CSVGPPGATNEKLFF
TRBJ2-1 | . | TRBV18 | few | TGTGCCAGCTCACCATTTAGTGACTACAATGAGCAGTTCTTC | CASSPFSDYNEQFF
TRBJ2-3 | . | TRBV7-2 | few | TGTGCCAGCAGCTTAGGAATAGGGACCCACTCCGATACGCAGTATTTT | CASSLGIGTHSDTQYF
TRBJ2-1 | . | TRBV29-1 | few | TGCAGCGCTAGGGGGGCATCGGGTGAGCAGTTCTTC | CSARGASGEQFF
TRBJ2-1 | . | TRBV14 | . | TGTGCCAGCAGCCAAACCGTTCATCAGGGACGGCGTGATGAGCAGTTCTTC | CASSQTVHQGRRDEQFF
TRBJ2-3 | . | TRBV5-1 | many | TGCGCCAGCAGCTTGAATGGGCCCACAGATACGCAGTATTTT | CASSLNGPTDTQYF
TRBJ2-1 | TRBD2 | TRBV7-2 | . | TGTGCCAGCAGCTTCCTTAGCGGGAGCATCCATGAGCAGTTCTTC | CASSFLSGSIHEQFF
TRBJ2-3 | . | TRBV12-3/TRBV12-4 | . | TGTGCCAGCAACGCTGGAGATACGCAGTATTTT | CASNAGDTQYF
TRBJ2-7 | TRBD1 | TRBV27 | few | TGTGCCAGCAGTACGACAGGGCCCCGGGACTACGAGCAGTACTTC | CASSTTGPRDYEQYF
TRBJ2-7 | . | TRBV29-1 | few | TGCAGCGTTGAGTTTCCTTACTCCTACGAGCAGTACTTC | CSVEFPYSYEQYF
TRBJ2-2 | . | TRBV6-5 | . | TGTGCCAGCAGTTATCCAGGGACCGGGGAGCTGTTTTTT | CASSYPGTGELFF
TRBJ1-4 | TRBD1 | TRBV20-1 | few | TGCAGTGCTACGTCCGGGACAGGGAATGAAAAACTGTTTTTT | CSATSGTGNEKLFF
TRBJ2-7 | TRBD1 | TRBV15 | . | TGTGCCACCAGCAGAGATTTGGGACAGGGACCCTACGAGCAGTACTTC | CATSRDLGQGPYEQYF
TRBJ2-3 | . | TRBV28 | . | TGTGCCAGCAGTCCGGGACGCCAGGGGCTTACAGATACGCAGTATTTT | CASSPGRQGLTDTQYF
TRBJ2-7 | . | TRBV5-1 | few | TGCGCCAGCAAAACTAACGGGGGATCCTACGAGCAGTACTTC | CASKTNGGSYEQYF
TRBJ1-2 | TRBD1 | TRBV24-1 | few | TGTGCCACCAGTGATTTTTTGGAGACAGGGAAAAATGGCTACACCTTC | CATSDFLETGKNGYTF
TRBJ2-7 | . | TRBV7-2 | . | TGTGCCAGCGGATGGAGTTACGAGCAGTACTTC | CASGWSYEQYF
TRBJ2-1 | . | TRBV7-9 | . | TGTGCCAGCAGCTTGGGCTCCTCGAATGAGCAGTTCTTC | CASSLGSSNEQFF
TRBJ2-2 | TRBD2 | TRBV3-1 | once | TGTGCCAGCAGCTCCCTCCGGGCGGGAGGCCCGGGGACCGGGGAGCTGTTTTTT | CASSSLRAGGPGTGELFF
TRBJ2-1 | TRBD2 | TRBV5-4 | . | TGTGCCAGCAGCTTGGTGGCGGGAGCGGGTGAGCAGTTCTTC | CASSLVAGAGEQFF
TRBJ1-6 | . | TRBV7-2 | . | TGTGCCAGCAGCCCGAGGACGGACTATAATTCACCCCTCCACTTT | CASSPRTDYNSPLHF
TRBJ2-7 | . | TRBV12-3/TRBV12-4 | few | TGTGCCAGCAGATCCTGGAGGGGTTCGGAGCAGTACTTC | CASRSWRGSEQYF
TRBJ1-2 | . | TRBV29-1 | . | TGCAGCGTTGAACCCGCGCATAAGGGGGGCTACACCTTC | CSVEPAHKGGYTF
TRBJ2-7 | TRBD2 | TRBV10-2 | few | TGCGCCAGCAGGGAACTGGGACTAGCGGGAGTCGAGCAGTACTTC | CASRELGLAGVEQYF
TRBJ2-2 | . | TRBV18 | . | TGTGCCAGCTCACCGAGGGAGAGGCGAAACACCGGGGAGCTGTTTTTT | CASSPRERRNTGELFF
TRBJ1-4 | . | TRBV5-1 | few | TGCGCCAGCAGCTTGGCCCAGATTAATGAAAAACTGTTTTTT | CASSLAQINEKLFF
TRBJ2-5 | TRBD1 | TRBV2 | . | TGTGCCAGCAGTGCCGACAGGGCTGGTGAGACCCAGTACTTC | CASSADRAGETQYF
TRBJ2-7 | . | TRBV7-2 | . | TGTGCCAGCAGCTTAGTCGCCGGGGTTGGGGACGAGCAGTACTTC | CASSLVAGVGDEQYF
TRBJ1-2 | TRBD1 | TRBV7-2 | once | TGTGCCAGCAGCCATGGGGGACAGCCTAACTATGGCTACACCTTC | CASSHGGQPNYGYTF
TRBJ2-2 | . | TRBV3-1 | . | TGTGCCAGCAGCTACCTTGGGGAGACGAATACCGGGGAGCTGTTTTTT | CASSYLGETNTGELFF